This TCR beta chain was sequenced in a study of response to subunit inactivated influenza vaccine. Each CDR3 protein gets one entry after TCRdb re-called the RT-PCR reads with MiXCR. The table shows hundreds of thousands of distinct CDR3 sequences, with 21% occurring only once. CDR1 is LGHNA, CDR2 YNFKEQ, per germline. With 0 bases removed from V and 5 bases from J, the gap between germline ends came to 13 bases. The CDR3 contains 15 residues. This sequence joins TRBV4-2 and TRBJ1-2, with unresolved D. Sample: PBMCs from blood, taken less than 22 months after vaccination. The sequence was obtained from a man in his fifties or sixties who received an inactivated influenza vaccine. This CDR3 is CASSQDYLGRYGYTF. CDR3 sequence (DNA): TGTGCCAGCAGCCAAGATTACCTTGGGAGGTATGGCTACACCTTC.